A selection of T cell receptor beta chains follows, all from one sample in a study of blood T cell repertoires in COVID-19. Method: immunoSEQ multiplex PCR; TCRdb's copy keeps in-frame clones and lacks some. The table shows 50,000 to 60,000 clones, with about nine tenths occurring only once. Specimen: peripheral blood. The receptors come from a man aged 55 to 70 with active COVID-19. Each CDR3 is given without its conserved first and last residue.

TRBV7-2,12,ASSFSTGYYEQY
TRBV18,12,ASSPPGDSYEQY
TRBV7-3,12,ASSLIQNTGELF
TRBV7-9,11,ASSTGTVEKLF
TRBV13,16,ASSLSPILHRGQETQY
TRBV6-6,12,ASSLGHTNTEAF
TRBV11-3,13,ASSPGLLTGETQY
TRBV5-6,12,ASSLYVADYGYT
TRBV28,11,ASSLAQLNEQF
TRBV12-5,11,ASGLDTRYEQY
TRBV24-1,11,ATSDNGGNKAF
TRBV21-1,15,ASSLFPGLAAPYEQY
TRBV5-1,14,ASSLERNQEGYEQY
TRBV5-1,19,ASSLGAPGLAGDGSYNEQF
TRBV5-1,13,ASRKTGAQDQPQH
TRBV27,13,ASSLLSDYTDTQY
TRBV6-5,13,ASNLAGHSYNEQF
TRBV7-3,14,ASSPTGVGEHYGYT
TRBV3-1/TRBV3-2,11,ASSQMLQGEQF
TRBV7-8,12,ASSLRDKGTEAF
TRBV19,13,ASSSSGGGGFEQF
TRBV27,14,ASRGTSGTGTGELF